The present T cell receptor (beta chain) was sequenced within a study of shared clonotypes between healthy human individuals (dated by TCRdb to 2020 to 2021). General notes on the study: Two women and three men aged 18 to 49 years were included in the cohort. The study deeply sequenced blood TCR repertoires of several healthy adults to estimate repertoire size and the extent of clonotype sharing between individuals. Libraries were prepared and TCR repertoires were sequenced by different laboratories using diverse techniques, in order to increase sequencing depth and limit assay-specific biases. Each donor's leukapheresis produced roughly between roughly 0.94 and 9.5 billion PBMCs. For each donor, three plates each were used for CD4 naive and CD4 memory, two plates were used for CD8 naive, and one plate was used for CD8 memory. The investigation overall reported the following: Based on pairwise subsampling, the degree of clonotype sharing among donors was expected to be affected by sequencing depth. Because the study included only a small number of donors, the genetic and exposure-history diversity represented was limited. Sharing across a few donors was observed for 4.5% to 6.5% of naive CD4, less than 4% of naive CD8, 2% to 2.5% of memory CD4, and 0.4% of memory CD8 clonotypes. Larger estimated clonotype richness was generally found for naive subsets than for memory subsets. Clonotypes shared by all four sorted-subset donors showed higher generation probabilities than non-shared clonotypes. Sampling was limited to blood, and TCR repertoires in tissue likely differ from TCR repertoires in blood. Even with the large sequencing depth, rarefaction of the sorted-subset datasets indicated that sequencing was incomplete.

Using the deep immunoSEQ assay, multiplex PCR amplified TCR CDR3 regions from genomic DNA. Extracted genomic DNA from each cell subset was distributed evenly across all wells of several immunoSEQ 96-well plates, and each plate was treated as a replicate. For sorted subsets, roughly 0.2 ug genomic DNA, equal to tens of thousands of T cell genomes, was loaded into each replicate PCR. Purified libraries were quantified with a Qubit 3.0 fluorometer, sized on a Bioanalyzer 2100, and re-quantified with the KAPA Library Quantification kit. Each immunoSEQ 96-well plate was sequenced on its own single-read 150-cycle Illumina NextSeq 550 flow cell. From the authors' description of their analysis: The immunoSEQ output contained only junctional sequences without quality scores, so filtering could not match that applied to full-length reads. Sequences were annotated with PyIR, a Python wrapper for IgBLAST v1.9, using IMGT germline references to assign V/J genes and CDR3. Reads with weak V/J assignments (E-value above 1e-6), missing CDR3, stop codons, out-of-frame junctions, or ambiguous translated residues were removed. V3J clonotypes were defined as sequences sharing the same inferred V gene, J gene, and CDR3 amino acid sequence. Percentage overlap between repertoires was calculated by dividing the number of shared unique clonotypes by the size of the smaller repertoire. Repertoire richness was assessed with RTK rarefaction, the Chao1 estimator, and Recon v2.1 estimates of unobserved clonotypes. Generation probabilities for all TCRbeta clonotypes obtained by the gDNA method from a handful of donors were computed using OLGA. TCRdb took over this immuneACCESS table, retaining in-frame rearrangements with V and J assigned. Such tables are incomplete; in checked studies, under half of the missing clones stem from an unresolved V gene, and the remainder is unexplained. V and J calls and clone size follow that table, whereas D and trimming were derived from the DNA. The sample table lists about 980,000 clones, over 75% of them with a count of one. Approximately 1.5% of the sample goes to the ten largest clones.

Regarding this clone: Its antigen remains unidentified. No base quality information exists; no much larger clone differs at one position.

From a lookup of the germline V gene, CDR1 and CDR2 are MNHEY and SVGAGI. The germline V end is reduced by 2 bases and the J end by 7 bases; junction bases left unmatched: 4. The CDR3 goes from the cysteine to the phenylalanine over 15 residues. The DNA shown is the 45-base CDR3, in frame from base 1. The donors were healthy, HIV-negative adults who had no recently reported acute infections or vaccinations. All donors were Caucasian adults living in Nashville, Tennessee, USA. CD4+ T cells were enriched by magnetic negative selection; naive cells were then positively selected on CD45RA, and the negative fraction formed the memory subset. After blood collection by leukapheresis, PBMCs were isolated using Ficoll-Histopaque density gradient centrifugation and then cryopreserved in the vapor phase of liquid nitrogen. Analytical flow cytometry was used to check the purity and quantity of every magnetically sorted T cell population. From each sorted fraction, genomic DNA was isolated and quantified by UV absorbance on a Nanodrop 2000c.

This TCR was sampled from a man aged 18 to 29 in good health. Sequencing was performed on memory CD4+ T cells sorted from blood. The sample's cell subset or site label, decoded: CD45RA-negative fraction. The chain joins TRBV6-5 to TRBJ1-4, and 10 bases in between align with TRBD1. The CDR3 is CASSYGGTGVEKLFF. At the DNA level, the sequence is TGTGCCAGCAGTTACGGAGGGACAGGGGTTGAAAAACTGTTTTTT.